Listed below are T cell receptor beta chains from one sample, sequenced in a study of molecular identifiers for immune sequencing clone quantification. TCRdb recomputed calls from the PCR reads with MiXCR, one row per CDR3 protein. Of around 470,000 distinct CDR3 sequences in the sample, around 23% were seen once. Sequencing was performed on naive CD8+ T cells from blood, with Jurkat cell RNA spiked in. These receptors were obtained from a human donor in good health. Some libraries in this study had Jurkat cell RNA spiked in. The CDR3 runs from the conserved cysteine through the conserved F or W. D genes are given only for firm matches. A row's size may be missing; if present it is once, few, many or a size class.

d_gene | len | j_gene | abundance | v_gene | CDR3aa | CDR3nt
TRBD2 | 14 | TRBJ2-7 | - | TRBV28 | CASSLSSGGHEQYF | TGTGCCAGCAGTTTATCATCGGGGGGGCACGAGCAGTACTTC
- | 13 | TRBJ1-5 | few | TRBV27 | CASSRWYNQPQHF | TGTGCCAGCAGTAGGTGGTACAATCAGCCCCAGCATTTT
TRBD1 | 16 | TRBJ1-1 | many | TRBV13 | CASSYRDRFEDTEAFF | TGTGCCAGCAGCTACAGGGACAGATTTGAGGACACTGAAGCTTTCTTT
- | 14 | TRBJ2-1 | - | TRBV19 | CASSIGGGLNEQFF | TGTGCCAGTAGTATAGGTGGGGGCCTGAATGAGCAGTTCTTC
- | 17 | TRBJ1-2 | few | TRBV11-2 | CASSLGMTDRGKGGYTF | TGTGCCAGCAGCTTAGGGATGACAGATCGGGGGAAAGGTGGCTACACCTTC
TRBD2 | 17 | TRBJ2-5 | - | TRBV9 | CASSVGASGNSQETQYF | TGTGCCAGCAGCGTAGGGGCTAGCGGGAATAGCCAAGAGACCCAGTACTTC
TRBD2 | 13 | TRBJ2-3 | - | TRBV7-9 | CASGAGVRDTQYF | TGTGCCAGCGGAGCGGGAGTCAGAGATACGCAGTATTTT
- | 13 | TRBJ1-2 | few | TRBV12-5 | CASGLGNGYGYTF | TGTGCTAGTGGTTTGGGCAATGGCTATGGCTACACCTTC
- | 16 | TRBJ2-7 | few | TRBV11-1 | CASSSTPAARGYEQYF | TGTGCCAGCAGCTCGACCCCGGCGGCTAGAGGCTACGAGCAGTACTTC
- | 14 | TRBJ2-7 | many | TRBV7-2 | CASSPLVGSYEQYF | TGTGCCAGCAGCCCCCTGGTGGGCTCCTACGAGCAGTACTTC
TRBD1 | 16 | TRBJ1-1 | few | TRBV5-3 | CASSTGTGNPNTEAFF | TGTGCCAGCAGCACGGGGACAGGGAACCCGAACACTGAAGCTTTCTTT
- | 15 | TRBJ2-3 | - | TRBV12-3/TRBV12-4 | CASIARGTPTDTQYF | TGTGCCAGCATTGCCCGGGGAACACCCACAGATACGCAGTATTTT
- | 13 | TRBJ1-5 | many | TRBV7-6 | CATALGPNQPQHF | TGTGCCACCGCCCTAGGACCCAATCAGCCCCAGCATTTT
TRBD1 | 15 | TRBJ2-5 | few | TRBV2 | CASSEAGTGQETQYF | TGTGCCAGCAGTGAAGCTGGGACAGGCCAAGAGACCCAGTACTTC
- | 12 | TRBJ2-7 | many | TRBV29-1 | CSVGVAGYEQYF | TGCAGCGTTGGAGTGGCGGGCTACGAGCAGTACTTC
- | 15 | TRBJ1-1 | - | TRBV7-9 | CASGDFELMNAEAFF | TGTGCCAGCGGGGATTTTGAGCTCATGAACGCTGAAGCTTTCTTT
- | 12 | TRBJ1-2 | few | TRBV30 | CAWSGGGYGYTF | TGTGCCTGGAGCGGGGGTGGCTATGGCTACACCTTC
TRBD1 | 14 | TRBJ2-7 | - | TRBV10-3 | CAISKTGHSYEQYF | TGTGCCATCAGTAAGACAGGGCACTCCTACGAGCAGTACTTC
- | 15 | TRBJ2-5 | - | TRBV7-9 | CASDSGRGASEPQYF | TGTGCCAGCGACTCCGGTCGCGGGGCATCGGAGCCCCAGTACTTC
- | 13 | TRBJ2-3 | many | TRBV7-3 | CASSYTGSDTQYF | TGTGCCAGCAGTTATACAGGGTCAGATACGCAGTATTTT
- | 14 | TRBJ1-1 | few | TRBV5-5 | CASSLLVRVTEAFF | TGTGCCAGCAGCTTACTTGTTCGTGTGACTGAAGCTTTCTTT
- | 14 | TRBJ2-5 | - | TRBV6-5 | CASRQDLYQETQYF | TGTGCCAGCAGACAGGACCTCTACCAAGAGACCCAGTACTTC
- | 13 | TRBJ2-1 | - | TRBV19 | CASSIFDNREQFF | TGTGCCAGTAGTATCTTTGACAATCGTGAGCAGTTCTTC
TRBD1 | 13 | TRBJ2-7 | many | TRBV5-6 | CASIADRGYEQYF | TGTGCCAGCATCGCCGACAGGGGCTACGAGCAGTACTTC
- | 13 | TRBJ2-5 | many | TRBV6-6 | CASMTNTLETQYF | TGTGCCAGCATGACTAATACCCTCGAGACCCAGTACTTC
TRBD2 | 16 | TRBJ2-3 | - | TRBV12-3/TRBV12-4 | CASTPSGGPSLDTQYF | TGTGCCAGCACTCCTAGCGGGGGGCCCTCACTGGATACGCAGTATTTT
TRBD1 | 14 | TRBJ1-5 | - | TRBV28 | CASRDRVFDQPQHF | TGTGCCAGCAGGGACAGGGTTTTTGATCAGCCCCAGCATTTT
- | 14 | TRBJ1-1 | many | TRBV5-1 | CASSFLGDNTEAFF | TGCGCCAGCAGCTTTTTAGGGGATAACACTGAAGCTTTCTTT
- | 16 | TRBJ1-3 | few | TRBV7-2 | CASSFSGTGVENTIYF | TGTGCCAGCAGCTTCTCCGGGACGGGGGTCGAAAACACCATATATTTT
TRBD2 | 19 | TRBJ2-3 | - | TRBV28 | CASSPATLGTSGSSDTQYF | TGTGCCAGCAGTCCGGCTACTTTGGGGACTAGCGGGAGTTCAGATACGCAGTATTTT
- | 12 | TRBJ1-2 | many | TRBV2 | CASSAEGHGYTF | TGTGCCAGCAGTGCTGAGGGACATGGCTACACCTTC
- | 18 | TRBJ1-3 | few | TRBV7-9 | CASSPPTEPSPSGNTIYF | TGTGCCAGCAGCCCCCCGACGGAACCGTCCCCCTCTGGAAACACCATATATTTT
- | 15 | TRBJ2-1 | - | TRBV11-2 | CASSLAGISYNEQFF | TGTGCCAGCAGCTTAGCGGGGATCTCCTACAATGAGCAGTTCTTC
- | 14 | TRBJ2-7 | many | TRBV20-1 | CSARDSAVIYEQYF | TGCAGTGCTAGAGACTCGGCGGTGATATACGAGCAGTACTTC
TRBD2 | 15 | TRBJ2-2 | few | TRBV9 | CASSVDGGGTGELFF | TGTGCCAGCAGCGTAGATGGGGGGGGCACCGGGGAGCTGTTTTTT
TRBD2 | 17 | TRBJ2-1 | - | TRBV4-3 | CASSQDVGGGPDNEQFF | TGCGCCAGCAGCCAAGATGTCGGGGGAGGGCCGGACAATGAGCAGTTCTTC
- | 15 | TRBJ2-2 | many | TRBV7-2 | CASRSGTTNTGELFF | TGTGCCAGCAGATCCGGGACGACGAACACCGGGGAGCTGTTTTTT
TRBD1 | 15 | TRBJ2-1 | few | TRBV12-3/TRBV12-4 | CASRSGTGPYNEQFF | TGTGCCAGCAGATCCGGGACAGGGCCTTACAATGAGCAGTTCTTC
- | 17 | TRBJ1-2 | - | TRBV28 | CASRLTPSSGLYYGYTF | TGTGCCAGCAGACTTACCCCCTCTTCCGGATTATACTATGGCTACACCTTC
- | 15 | TRBJ2-5 | few | TRBV9 | CASSLGPRPQETQYF | TGTGCCAGCAGTTTAGGTCCGCGGCCCCAAGAGACCCAGTACTTC
- | 15 | TRBJ1-2 | few | TRBV30 | CAWSVHQGGYRGYTF | TGTGCCTGGAGTGTACACCAGGGAGGTTATAGGGGCTACACCTTC
- | 13 | TRBJ1-2 | few | TRBV6-2/TRBV6-3 | CASSPGGVYGYTF | TGTGCCAGCAGCCCGGGAGGAGTTTATGGCTACACCTTC
TRBD1 | 18 | TRBJ1-5 | many | TRBV2 | CASSELGQGHRRNQPQHF | TGTGCCAGCAGTGAACTCGGACAGGGCCATCGTCGCAATCAGCCCCAGCATTTT
- | 14 | TRBJ2-2 | - | TRBV6-5 | CASSPQRDNGELFF | TGTGCCAGCAGCCCCCAGCGGGACAACGGGGAGCTGTTTTTT
- | 15 | TRBJ2-7 | few | TRBV7-9 | CASSLETTSSYEQYF | TGTGCCAGCAGCCTCGAGACCACAAGCTCCTACGAGCAGTACTTC
TRBD1 | 15 | TRBJ2-1 | - | TRBV12-3/TRBV12-4 | CASSLGTGHYNEQFF | TGTGCCAGCAGTTTGGGGACAGGACACTACAATGAGCAGTTCTTC
- | 13 | TRBJ1-1 | - | TRBV30 | CAWSARPGSLAFF | TGTGCCTGGAGCGCTAGACCCGGGAGTCTAGCTTTCTTT
- | 12 | TRBJ1-1 | - | TRBV5-6 | CASSLSNTEAYF | TGTGCCAGCAGCCTCTCTAACACTGAAGCTTACTTT
- | 14 | TRBJ2-7 | many | TRBV6-2/TRBV6-3 | CASSYWANQDEQYF | TGTGCCAGCAGTTACTGGGCGAATCAGGACGAGCAGTACTTC
- | 14 | TRBJ1-3 | few | TRBV28 | CASSPVTGGNTIYF | TGTGCCAGCAGTCCCGTAACGGGGGGAAACACCATATATTTT
- | 15 | TRBJ2-5 | many | TRBV12-3/TRBV12-4 | CASSLRQAIQETQYF | TGTGCCAGCAGTTTAAGGCAGGCCATACAAGAGACCCAGTACTTC
TRBD1 | 15 | TRBJ2-7 | - | TRBV7-9 | CASSIRDRGSHEQYF | TGTGCCAGCAGCATAAGGGACAGGGGCAGCCACGAGCAGTACTTC